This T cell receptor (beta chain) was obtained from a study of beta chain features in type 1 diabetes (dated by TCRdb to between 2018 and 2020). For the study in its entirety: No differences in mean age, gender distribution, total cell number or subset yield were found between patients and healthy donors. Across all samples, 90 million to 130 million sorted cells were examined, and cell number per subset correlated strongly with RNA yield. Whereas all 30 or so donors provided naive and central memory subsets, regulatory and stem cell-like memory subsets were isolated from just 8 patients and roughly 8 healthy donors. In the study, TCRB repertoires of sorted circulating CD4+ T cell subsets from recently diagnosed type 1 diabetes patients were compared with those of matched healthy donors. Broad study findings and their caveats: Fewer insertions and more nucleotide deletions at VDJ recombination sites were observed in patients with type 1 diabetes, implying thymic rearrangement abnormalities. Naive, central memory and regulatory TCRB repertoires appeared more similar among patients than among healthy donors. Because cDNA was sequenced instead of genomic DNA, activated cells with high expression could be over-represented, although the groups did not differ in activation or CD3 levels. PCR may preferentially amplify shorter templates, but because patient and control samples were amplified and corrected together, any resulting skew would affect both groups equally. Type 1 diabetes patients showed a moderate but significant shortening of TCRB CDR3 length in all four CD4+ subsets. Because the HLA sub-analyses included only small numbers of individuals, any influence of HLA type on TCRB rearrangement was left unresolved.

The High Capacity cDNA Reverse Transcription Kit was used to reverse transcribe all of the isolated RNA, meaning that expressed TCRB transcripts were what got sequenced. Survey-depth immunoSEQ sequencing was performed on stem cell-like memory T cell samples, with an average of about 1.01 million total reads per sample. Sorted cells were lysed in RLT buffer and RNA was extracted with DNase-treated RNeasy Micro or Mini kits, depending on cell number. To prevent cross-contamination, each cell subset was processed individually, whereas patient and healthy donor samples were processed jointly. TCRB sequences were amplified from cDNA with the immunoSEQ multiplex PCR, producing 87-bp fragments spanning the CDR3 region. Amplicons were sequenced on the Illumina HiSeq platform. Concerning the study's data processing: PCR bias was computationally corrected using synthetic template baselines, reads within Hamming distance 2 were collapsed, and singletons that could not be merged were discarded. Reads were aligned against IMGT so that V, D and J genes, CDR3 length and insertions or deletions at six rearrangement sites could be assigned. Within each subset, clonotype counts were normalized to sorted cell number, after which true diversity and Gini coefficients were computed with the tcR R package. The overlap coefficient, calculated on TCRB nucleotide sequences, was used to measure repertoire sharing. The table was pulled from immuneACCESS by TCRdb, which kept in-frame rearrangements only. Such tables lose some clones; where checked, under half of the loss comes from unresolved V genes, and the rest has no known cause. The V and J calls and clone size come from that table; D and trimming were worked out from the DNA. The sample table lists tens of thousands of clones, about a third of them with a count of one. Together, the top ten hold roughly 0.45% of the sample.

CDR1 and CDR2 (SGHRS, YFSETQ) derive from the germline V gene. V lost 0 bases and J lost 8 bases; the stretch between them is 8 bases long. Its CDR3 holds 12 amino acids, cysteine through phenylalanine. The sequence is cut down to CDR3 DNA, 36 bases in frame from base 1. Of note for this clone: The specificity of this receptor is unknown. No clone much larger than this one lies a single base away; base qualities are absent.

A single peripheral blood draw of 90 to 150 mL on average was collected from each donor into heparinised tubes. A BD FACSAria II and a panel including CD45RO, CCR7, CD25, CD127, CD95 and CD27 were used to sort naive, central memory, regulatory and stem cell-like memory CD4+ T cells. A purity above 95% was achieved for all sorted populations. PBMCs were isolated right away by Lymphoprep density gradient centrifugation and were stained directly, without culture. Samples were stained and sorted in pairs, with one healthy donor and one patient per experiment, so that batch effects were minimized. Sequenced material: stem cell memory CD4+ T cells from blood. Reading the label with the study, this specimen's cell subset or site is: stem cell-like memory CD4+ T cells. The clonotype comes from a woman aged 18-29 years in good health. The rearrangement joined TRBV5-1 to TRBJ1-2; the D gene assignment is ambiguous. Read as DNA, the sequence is TGCGCCAGCAGCTTGGATGTAGAAGGCTACACCTTC. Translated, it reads CASSLDVEGYTF.